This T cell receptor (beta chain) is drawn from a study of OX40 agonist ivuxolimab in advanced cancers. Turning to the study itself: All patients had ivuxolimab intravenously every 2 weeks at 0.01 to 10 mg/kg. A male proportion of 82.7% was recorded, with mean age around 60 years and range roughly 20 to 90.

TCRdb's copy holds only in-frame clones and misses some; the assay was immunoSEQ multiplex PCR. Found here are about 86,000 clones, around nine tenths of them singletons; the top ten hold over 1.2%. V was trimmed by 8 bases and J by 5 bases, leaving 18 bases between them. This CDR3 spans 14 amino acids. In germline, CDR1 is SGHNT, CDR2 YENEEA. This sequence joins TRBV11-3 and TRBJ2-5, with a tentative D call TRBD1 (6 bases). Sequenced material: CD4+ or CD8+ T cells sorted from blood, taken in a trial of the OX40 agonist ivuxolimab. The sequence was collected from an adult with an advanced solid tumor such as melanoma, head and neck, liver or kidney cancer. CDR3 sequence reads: CASSRGDNWETQYF. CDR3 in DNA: TGTGCCAGCTCAAGAGGGGACAATTGGGAGACCCAGTACTTC.